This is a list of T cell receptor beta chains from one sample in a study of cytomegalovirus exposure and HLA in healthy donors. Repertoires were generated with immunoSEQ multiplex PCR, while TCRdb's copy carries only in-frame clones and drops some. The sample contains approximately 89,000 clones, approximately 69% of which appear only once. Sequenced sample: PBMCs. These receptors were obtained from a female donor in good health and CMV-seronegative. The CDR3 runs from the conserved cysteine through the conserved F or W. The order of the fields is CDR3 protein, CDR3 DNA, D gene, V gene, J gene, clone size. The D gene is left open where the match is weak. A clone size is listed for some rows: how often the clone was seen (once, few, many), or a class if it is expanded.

CDR3aa: CASSRTISSDTQYF; CDR3nt: TGTGCCAGCAGTCGGACTATCAGTTCAGATACGCAGTATTTT; d_gene: -; v_gene: TRBV6-5; j_gene: TRBJ2-3; abundance: -
CDR3aa: CSVDKGLAYIGTQYF; CDR3nt: TGCAGCGTTGATAAGGGACTAGCGTACATCGGGACCCAGTACTTC; d_gene: TRBD2; v_gene: TRBV29-1; j_gene: TRBJ2-5; abundance: few
CDR3aa: CASSLRGASPQPQHF; CDR3nt: TGTGCCAGCAGTTTACGGGGGGCGTCTCCTCAGCCCCAGCATTTT; d_gene: -; v_gene: TRBV27; j_gene: TRBJ1-5; abundance: -
CDR3aa: CASSLSFSVGYEQYF; CDR3nt: TGTGCCAGCAGTTTGTCATTTAGCGTCGGCTACGAGCAGTACTTC; d_gene: -; v_gene: TRBV27; j_gene: TRBJ2-7; abundance: few
CDR3aa: CASSKEAQETQYF; CDR3nt: TGTGCCAGCAGCAAGGAGGCTCAAGAGACCCAGTACTTC; d_gene: -; v_gene: TRBV21-1; j_gene: TRBJ2-5; abundance: once
CDR3aa: CASSSGTGVFSGANVLTF; CDR3nt: TGCGCCAGCAGCTCCGGGACAGGGGTCTTCTCTGGGGCCAACGTCCTGACTTTC; d_gene: TRBD1; v_gene: TRBV5-1; j_gene: TRBJ2-6; abundance: -
CDR3aa: CASSPRLAGGIYNEQFF; CDR3nt: TGTGCCAGCAGCCCACGACTAGCGGGAGGGATCTACAATGAGCAGTTCTTC; d_gene: TRBD2; v_gene: TRBV4-2; j_gene: TRBJ2-1; abundance: few
CDR3aa: CASSQALGAGSSADTQYF; CDR3nt: TGCGCCAGCAGCCAAGCATTAGGCGCGGGGAGTAGCGCAGATACGCAGTATTTT; d_gene: -; v_gene: TRBV4-1; j_gene: TRBJ2-3; abundance: -
CDR3aa: CAIRGPGNTEAFF; CDR3nt: TGTGCCATCAGGGGGCCAGGGAACACTGAAGCTTTCTTT; d_gene: -; v_gene: TRBV10-3; j_gene: TRBJ1-1; abundance: few
CDR3aa: CASSPTGYEQYF; CDR3nt: TGTGCCAGCAGCCCCACAGGGTACGAGCAGTACTTC; d_gene: -; v_gene: TRBV7-9; j_gene: TRBJ2-7; abundance: -
CDR3aa: CASSYGGDRGENQPQHF; CDR3nt: TGTGCCAGCAGCTATGGGGGGGACAGGGGGGAGAATCAGCCCCAGCATTTT; d_gene: TRBD1; v_gene: TRBV7-6; j_gene: TRBJ1-5; abundance: few
CDR3aa: CASSESGELEDTQYF; CDR3nt: TGTGCCAGCAGTGAAAGCGGGGAGTTGGAGGATACGCAGTATTTT; d_gene: TRBD2; v_gene: TRBV6-1; j_gene: TRBJ2-3; abundance: -
CDR3aa: CAWSGQSNQPQHF; CDR3nt: TGTGCCTGGAGTGGACAGAGCAATCAGCCCCAGCATTTT; d_gene: -; v_gene: TRBV30; j_gene: TRBJ1-5; abundance: -
CDR3aa: CASSRDSNQPQHF; CDR3nt: TGTGCCAGCAGCCGAGATAGCAATCAGCCCCAGCATTTT; d_gene: -; v_gene: TRBV28; j_gene: TRBJ1-5; abundance: -
CDR3aa: CASRGQNTEAFF; CDR3nt: TGTGCCAGCAGAGGACAGAACACTGAAGCTTTCTTT; d_gene: -; v_gene: TRBV6-6; j_gene: TRBJ1-1; abundance: few
CDR3aa: CASSLVSRGAKNIQYF; CDR3nt: TGTGCCAGCAGCTTGGTGTCCCGGGGAGCCAAAAACATTCAGTACTTC; d_gene: -; v_gene: TRBV5-6; j_gene: TRBJ2-4; abundance: few
CDR3aa: CASSDPRGSTEAFF; CDR3nt: TGTGCCAGCAGCGACCCACGGGGGTCCACTGAAGCTTTCTTT; d_gene: -; v_gene: TRBV7-6; j_gene: TRBJ1-1; abundance: few
CDR3aa: CASSPPTLNEQFF; CDR3nt: TGTGCCAGCAGCCCCCCGACTCTCAATGAGCAGTTCTTC; d_gene: -; v_gene: TRBV7-9; j_gene: TRBJ2-1; abundance: -
CDR3aa: CASSRQHQETQYF; CDR3nt: TGTGCCAGCAGCCGACAGCACCAAGAGACCCAGTACTTC; d_gene: -; v_gene: TRBV5-8; j_gene: TRBJ2-5; abundance: -
CDR3aa: CASWTGGNEKLFF; CDR3nt: TGTGCCAGTTGGACAGGGGGTAATGAAAAACTGTTTTTT; d_gene: TRBD1; v_gene: TRBV27; j_gene: TRBJ1-4; abundance: -
CDR3aa: CASSLVQGQGSYEQYF; CDR3nt: TGTGCCAGCAGCTTAGTGCAGGGACAGGGTTCCTACGAGCAGTACTTC; d_gene: TRBD1; v_gene: TRBV11-2; j_gene: TRBJ2-7; abundance: -
CDR3aa: CASSIIASPSTDTQYF; CDR3nt: TGTGCCAGTAGTATAATCGCTAGCCCTAGCACAGATACGCAGTATTTT; d_gene: -; v_gene: TRBV19; j_gene: TRBJ2-3; abundance: -
CDR3aa: CASSQSHGGDQPQHF; CDR3nt: TGTGCCAGCTCACAAAGCCACGGGGGGGATCAGCCCCAGCATTTT; d_gene: -; v_gene: TRBV18; j_gene: TRBJ1-5; abundance: -
CDR3aa: CAISEDRGLTGELFF; CDR3nt: TGTGCCATCAGTGAGGACAGGGGGCTCACCGGGGAGCTGTTTTTT; d_gene: TRBD1; v_gene: TRBV10-3; j_gene: TRBJ2-2; abundance: -
CDR3aa: CASRAGGADYGYTF; CDR3nt: TGTGCCAGCAGAGCAGGGGGCGCGGACTATGGCTACACCTTC; d_gene: TRBD1; v_gene: TRBV28; j_gene: TRBJ1-2; abundance: -
CDR3aa: CASSEVETITDTQYF; CDR3nt: TGTGCCAGCAGTGAAGTAGAGACTATCACAGATACGCAGTATTTT; d_gene: -; v_gene: TRBV6-1; j_gene: TRBJ2-3; abundance: -
CDR3aa: CAWSPRGGEQYF; CDR3nt: TGTGCCTGGAGTCCCCGGGGGGGCGAGCAGTACTTC; d_gene: TRBD2; v_gene: TRBV30; j_gene: TRBJ2-7; abundance: few
CDR3aa: CATSRAGALPYEQYF; CDR3nt: TGTGCCACCAGCAGAGCAGGGGCTCTTCCCTACGAGCAGTACTTC; d_gene: -; v_gene: TRBV15; j_gene: TRBJ2-7; abundance: few